This is a list of T cell receptor beta chains from one sample in a study of shared clonotypes between healthy human individuals. Sequencing was performed with immunoSEQ multiplex PCR; in TCRdb, only in-frame clones are kept and a portion is missing. This table holds around 1,900,000 clones, just under 95% found once. The material sequenced was naive CD8+ T cells from PBMCs. The receptor source for this set is a man between 18 and 35 years old in good health. Some clones in this sample may be carry-over from other donors' samples. CDR3s include the opening cysteine and the closing phenylalanine or tryptophan. Each record gives: clone size, V gene, J gene, D gene, CDR3 DNA, CDR3 protein. The D gene is left open where the match is weak. Size is stated for part of the rows, as once, few or many counts, or as a class when the clone is expanded.

size: NA
V: TRBV5-1
J: TRBJ2-1
D: NA
DNA: TGCGCCAGCAGCTTGGGCAGTTCCTACAATGAGCAGTTCTTC
CDR3: CASSLGSSYNEQFF

size: NA
V: TRBV27
J: TRBJ2-1
D: TRBD2
DNA: TGTGCCAGCAGGATCACTAGCGGGAGTGTATACAATGAGCAGTTCTTC
CDR3: CASRITSGSVYNEQFF

size: NA
V: TRBV14
J: TRBJ1-2
D: NA
DNA: TGTGCCAGCAGCCAAGATAGGGCAGGGACGGGCGGCTATGGCTACACCTTC
CDR3: CASSQDRAGTGGYGYTF

size: NA
V: TRBV2
J: TRBJ2-7
D: NA
DNA: TGTGCCAGCAGTGGTTACGAGCAGTACTTC
CDR3: CASSGYEQYF

size: NA
V: TRBV2
J: TRBJ2-7
D: NA
DNA: TGTGCCAGCAAGTTAGATTACGAGCAGTACTTC
CDR3: CASKLDYEQYF

size: NA
V: TRBV27
J: TRBJ2-7
D: TRBD1
DNA: TGTGCCAGCAGTCCGCCGATCGGGACAGGGTACAACGAGCAGTACTTC
CDR3: CASSPPIGTGYNEQYF

size: NA
V: TRBV7-8
J: TRBJ1-5
D: NA
DNA: TGTGCCAGCACCCTCGTCCGGGACAGCAATCAGCCCCAGCATTTT
CDR3: CASTLVRDSNQPQHF

size: NA
V: TRBV7-7
J: TRBJ2-2
D: TRBD1
DNA: TGTGCCAGCAGTCCCGGGACAGGGAACACCGGGGAGCTGTTTTTT
CDR3: CASSPGTGNTGELFF

size: NA
V: TRBV27
J: TRBJ2-7
D: TRBD1
DNA: TGTGCCAGCAGTGGACAGGGCCTCTTAGTCGAGCAGTACTTC
CDR3: CASSGQGLLVEQYF

size: NA
V: TRBV6-5
J: TRBJ1-1
D: NA
DNA: TGTGCCAGCAGTTACAACGGCCGGAACACTGAAGCTTTCTTT
CDR3: CASSYNGRNTEAFF

size: NA
V: TRBV29-1
J: TRBJ2-7
D: TRBD1
DNA: TGCAGCGTTGATGGTGGGACAGGACGAAATTACGAGCAGTACTTC
CDR3: CSVDGGTGRNYEQYF

size: NA
V: TRBV10-3
J: TRBJ1-2
D: NA
DNA: TGTGCCATCAGTGAGTTGGCCACGTCGGGTGGCTACACCTTC
CDR3: CAISELATSGGYTF

size: NA
V: TRBV11-2
J: TRBJ2-1
D: NA
DNA: TGTGCCAGCAGCGGCCCCTACAATGAGCAGTTCTTC
CDR3: CASSGPYNEQFF

size: NA
V: TRBV29-1
J: TRBJ2-7
D: NA
DNA: TGCAGCGCCTCCGGGTCGGCCTACGAGCAGTACTTC
CDR3: CSASGSAYEQYF

size: NA
V: TRBV28
J: TRBJ2-5
D: TRBD2
DNA: TGTGCCAGCAGGCAGCCGGGGGGGACCCAGTACTTC
CDR3: CASRQPGGTQYF

size: NA
V: TRBV21-1
J: TRBJ1-1
D: NA
DNA: TGTGCCAGCAGCAAAAGTAACGAATCGTTGGGGAAGCCTAACACTGAAGCTTTCTTT
CDR3: CASSKSNESLGKPNTEAFF

size: NA
V: TRBV4-3
J: TRBJ2-7
D: NA
DNA: TGCGCCAGCAGCCCACAGAGGCAGGGGACCACCTACGAGCAGTACTTC
CDR3: CASSPQRQGTTYEQYF

size: few
V: TRBV9
J: TRBJ1-1
D: NA
DNA: TGTGCCAGCAGCGCACAGGGGAACACTGAAGCTTTCTTT
CDR3: CASSAQGNTEAFF

size: NA
V: TRBV7-9
J: TRBJ1-1
D: NA
DNA: TGTGCCAGCAGCTTAGACCAGGGTGAAGCTTTCTTT
CDR3: CASSLDQGEAFF

size: NA
V: TRBV7-8
J: TRBJ2-2
D: TRBD2
DNA: TGTGCCAGCAGCTTACGCCAATATAGCGGGAGAGGCACCGGGGAGCTGTTTTTT
CDR3: CASSLRQYSGRGTGELFF

size: NA
V: TRBV19
J: TRBJ1-1
D: NA
DNA: TGTGCCAGTCGCGTACAGGGATTGAACACTGAAGCTTTCTTT
CDR3: CASRVQGLNTEAFF

size: NA
V: TRBV5-8
J: TRBJ2-2
D: TRBD1
DNA: TGTGCCAGCAGCTCCGGACAGGGGGTGGGGGAGCTGTTTTTT
CDR3: CASSSGQGVGELFF

size: NA
V: TRBV27
J: TRBJ2-6
D: NA
DNA: TGTGCCAGCACCGAACACCCTGGGGCCAACGTCCTGACTTTC
CDR3: CASTEHPGANVLTF